The 12 T cell receptor beta chains listed next were all sequenced from one sample in a study of blood T cell repertoires in COVID-19. Repertoires were generated with immunoSEQ multiplex PCR, while TCRdb's copy carries only in-frame clones and drops some. The sample includes roughly 250,000 clones, 81% of them seen just once. Sequencing was done on a sample of peripheral blood. These receptors came from a woman aged 55 to 70 with active or convalescent COVID-19.

The chain recombines TRBV18 with TRBJ1-5, with 7 bases identical to TRBD1. Losses at the gene ends were 3 bases for V and 4 bases for J; bases not matched to a gene: 12. Looked up from germline, CDR1 is KGHSH and CDR2 is LQKENI. The CDR3 is 17 amino acids. The CDR3 sequence: CASSPVSTGIGNQPQHF. Here the CDR3 DNA reads TGTGCCAGCTCACCGGTTTCGACAGGGATCGGAAATCAGCCCCAGCATTTT.

V and J are TRBV19 and TRBJ2-4; D unclear. The CDR3 has 13 amino acids. V gave up 7 bases and J gave up 2 bases, with 9 bases separating them. Germline V gives CDR1 LNHDA, CDR2 SQIVND (reference sequence). The CDR3 spells CASNARTKNIQYF. In DNA form, the CDR3 reads TGTGCCAGTAACGCGCGGACCAAAAACATTCAGTACTTC.

The chain is built from TRBV3-1 (or the pseudogene TRBV3-2) and TRBJ2-6; D is possibly TRBD1 (6 bases). This CDR3 has 18 amino acids. Trimming shortened V by 0 bases and J by 0 bases, and 12 bases separated the two germline ends. CDR1 is LGHDT and CDR2 is YNNKEL in the germline V gene (reference sequence). The CDR3 bases are TGTGCCAGCAGCCAAGAAGACAGGTTTTACTCTGGGGCCAACGTCCTGACTTTC. This encodes CASSQEDRFYSGANVLTF.

Concerning this clone: At one boundary the junction diverges from the germline segment, which might be a read error. V and J are TRBV2 and TRBJ1-2; 9 bases are shared with TRBD1. There are 16 residues in the CDR3. From germline, CDR1 is SNHLY and CDR2 FYNNEI. In nucleotides, the CDR3 is TGTGCCGGCAGTACAGGGGGCTCCACTACGGGACATGGCTACACCTTC. Translation: CAGSTGGSTTGHGYTF.

The V gene is TRBV19, the J gene TRBJ2-1; D might be TRBD2 (6 bases). The ends were cut back, 5 bases at V and 2 bases at J, with 13 bases in the middle. The CDR3 consists of 15 residues. The germline V gene has CDR1 LNHDA and CDR2 SQIVND (reference sequence). The CDR3 reads CASSDWGETYNEQFF. CDR3 nucleotide sequence: TGTGCCAGTAGTGATTGGGGGGAGACCTACAATGAGCAGTTCTTC.

The J gene is TRBJ1-1, the V gene TRBV7-9, with TRBD1 as a possible D gene (5 bases). The germline gives CDR1 SEHNR, CDR2 FQNEAQ (reference sequence). CDR3 length equals 16 residues. Trimming took 7 bases from V and 2 from J, leaving 20 bases between them. The DNA for the CDR3 is TGTGCCAGCACCCCGGGTAGCAGGGTGGCTAACACTGAAGCTTTCTTT. Amino acid sequence: CASTPGSRVANTEAFF.

The chain employs TRBV15 and TRBJ1-1; perhaps TRBD1 as D (6 bases). V was trimmed by 0 bases and J by 7 bases, leaving 21 bases between them. The CDR3 contains 17 residues. Looked up from germline, CDR1 is LNHNV and CDR2 is YYDKDF (reference sequence). The CDR3 loop reads CATSRDWIQTGALEAFF. The CDR3 DNA reads as TGTGCCACCAGCAGAGATTGGATTCAGACAGGAGCCCTTGAAGCTTTCTTT.

This clone was detected only once. This chain connects TRBV7-3 to TRBJ1-2, with no clear D. The CDR3 length is 15 residues. The V end lost 2 bases, the J end lost 4 bases, and 14 bases lay between the germline ends. Germline V gene sequence: CDR1 SGHTA, CDR2 FQGTGA. The CDR3 nucleotides read TGTGCCAGCAGCTTATTTCACGGGGTGGGCTATGGCTACACCTTC. Protein product: CASSLFHGVGYGYTF. The full variable domain, its missing parts supplied by reference TRBV7-3 and TRBJ1-2, is GAGVSQTPSNKVTEKGKYVELRCDPISGHTALYWYRQSLGQGPEFLIYFQGTGAADDSGLPNDRFFAVRPEGSVSTLKIQRTERGDSAVYLCASSLFHGVGYGYTFGSGTRLTVV.

The V and J genes are TRBV7-2 and TRBJ2-3; 15 positions match TRBD2. The CDR3 spans 17 residues. Per germline, CDR1 SGHTA and CDR2 FQGNSA. V was clipped by 8 bases and J by 3 bases; unmatched bases: 9. The CDR3 reads CASSGLAGGRSTDTQYF. The CDR3 region has the DNA TGTGCCAGCTCCGGACTAGCGGGGGGGCGCTCTACAGATACGCAGTATTTT.

This chain uses TRBV7-9 with TRBJ2-7, with D tentatively TRBD2 (5 bases). The V and J ends lost 4 bases and 3 bases respectively, with 7 bases between them. The CDR3 is 12 residues long. Germline CDR1 SEHNR, CDR2 FQNEAQ (reference sequence). CDR3 amino acids: CASSYAGYEQYF. The DNA of the CDR3 is TGTGCCAGCAGCTACGCGGGCTACGAGCAGTACTTC.

V and J are TRBV6-5 and TRBJ1-1; TRBD1 is a possible D gene (5 bases). The CDR3 has 12 residues. Between the trimmed V and J ends, which lost 8 bases and 6 bases, there was a span of 13 bases. CDR1 MNHEY and CDR2 SVGAGI come from the germline V gene. CDR3 bases: TGTGCCAGCTACTCCAGGGTCTCTGAAGCTTTCTTT. Protein sequence: CASYSRVSEAFF.

The chain uses TRBV5-4 and TRBJ1-4; D unresolved. This CDR3 region has 15 residues. Trimming took 0 bases from V and 4 from J, leaving 10 bases between them. Germline loops: CDR1 SGHNT, CDR2 YYREEE (reference sequence). CDR3 DNA sequence: TGTGCCAGCAGCTTGGCTGGAAGGAGTAATGAAAAACTGTTTTTT. This gives the protein CASSLAGRSNEKLFF.